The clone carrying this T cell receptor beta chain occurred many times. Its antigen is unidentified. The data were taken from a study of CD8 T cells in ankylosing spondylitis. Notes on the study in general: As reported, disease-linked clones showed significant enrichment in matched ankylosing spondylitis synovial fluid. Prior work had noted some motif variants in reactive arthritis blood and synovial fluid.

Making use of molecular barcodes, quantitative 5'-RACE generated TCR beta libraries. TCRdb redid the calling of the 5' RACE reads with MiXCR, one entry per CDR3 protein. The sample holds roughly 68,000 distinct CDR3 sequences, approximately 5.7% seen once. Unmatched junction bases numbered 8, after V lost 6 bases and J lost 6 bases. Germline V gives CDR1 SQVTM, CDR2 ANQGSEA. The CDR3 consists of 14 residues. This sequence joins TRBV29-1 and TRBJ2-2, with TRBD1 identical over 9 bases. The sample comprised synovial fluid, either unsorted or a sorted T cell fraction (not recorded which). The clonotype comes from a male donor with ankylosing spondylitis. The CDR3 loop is CSVGPRQGAGELFF. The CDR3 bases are TGCAGCGTCGGACCTAGACAGGGGGCCGGGGAGCTGTTTTTT.